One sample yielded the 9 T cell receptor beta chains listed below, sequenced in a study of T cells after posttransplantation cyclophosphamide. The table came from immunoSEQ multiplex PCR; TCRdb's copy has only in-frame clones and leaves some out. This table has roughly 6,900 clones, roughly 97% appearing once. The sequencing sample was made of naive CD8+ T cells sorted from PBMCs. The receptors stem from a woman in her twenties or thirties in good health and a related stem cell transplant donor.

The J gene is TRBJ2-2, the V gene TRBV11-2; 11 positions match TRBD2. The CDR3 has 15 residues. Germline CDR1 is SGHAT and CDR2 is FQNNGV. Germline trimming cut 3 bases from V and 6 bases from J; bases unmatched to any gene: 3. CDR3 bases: TGTGCCAGCAGCTTTAGCGGGGGGGCCTCCGGGGAGCTGTTTTTT. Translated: CASSFSGGASGELFF.

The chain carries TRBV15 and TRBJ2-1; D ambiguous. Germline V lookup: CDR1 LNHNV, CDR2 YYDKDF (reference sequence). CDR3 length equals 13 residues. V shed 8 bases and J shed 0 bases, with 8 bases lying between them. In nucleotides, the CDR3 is TGTGCCACCGCAGCTAGCTCCTACAATGAGCAGTTCTTC. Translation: CATAASSYNEQFF.

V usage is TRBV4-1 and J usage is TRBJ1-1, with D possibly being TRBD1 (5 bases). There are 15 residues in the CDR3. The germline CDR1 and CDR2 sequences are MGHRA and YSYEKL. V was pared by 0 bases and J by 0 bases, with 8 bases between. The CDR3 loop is CASSQDRTLNTEAFF. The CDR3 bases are TGCGCCAGCAGCCAAGATCGGACACTGAACACTGAAGCTTTCTTT.

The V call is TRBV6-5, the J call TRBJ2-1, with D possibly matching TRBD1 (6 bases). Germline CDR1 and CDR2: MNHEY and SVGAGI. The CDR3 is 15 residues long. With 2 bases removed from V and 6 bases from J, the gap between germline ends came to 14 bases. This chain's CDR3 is CASSYGGHPVNEQFF. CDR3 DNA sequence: TGTGCCAGCAGTTACGGGGGACATCCGGTCAATGAGCAGTTCTTC.

This chain's CDR3 is CASSLGTGGTEAFF. CDR3 DNA: TGCGCCAGCAGCTTGGGGACAGGGGGCACTGAAGCTTTCTTT. The V and J genes are TRBV5-1 and TRBJ1-1; TRBD1 agrees at 10 bases. CDR3 size: 14 residues. Germline loops: CDR1 SGHRS, CDR2 YFSETQ. The trim removed 0 bases at V and 4 bases at J, leaving 0 bases unmatched. Filled out from reference TRBV5-1 and TRBJ1-1, the complete variable domain reads KAGVTQTPRYLIKTRGQQVTLSCSPISGHRSVSWYQQTPGQGLQFLFEYFSETQRNKGNFPGRFSGRQFSNSRSEMNVSTLELGDSALYLCASSLGTGGTEAFFGQGTRLTVV.

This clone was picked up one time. CDR3 sequence (DNA): TGTGCCAGCACCGCGGGCGTTTACGAGCAGTACTTC. Translated: CASTAGVYEQYF. The rearrangement uses TRBV28 and TRBJ2-7; the D gene is possibly TRBD2 (5 bases). Per the germline V gene, CDR1 is MDHEN and CDR2 is SYDVKM. CDR3 length: 12 residues. Trimming cost V 7 bases and J 4 bases, with 11 bases left between them.

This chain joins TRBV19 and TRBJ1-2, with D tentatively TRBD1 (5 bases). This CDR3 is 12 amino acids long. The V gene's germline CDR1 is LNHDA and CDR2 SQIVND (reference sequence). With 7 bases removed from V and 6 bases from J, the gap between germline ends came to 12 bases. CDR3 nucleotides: TGTGCCAGTACCCAAGGAGGGGATGGCTACACCTTC. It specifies CASTQGGDGYTF.

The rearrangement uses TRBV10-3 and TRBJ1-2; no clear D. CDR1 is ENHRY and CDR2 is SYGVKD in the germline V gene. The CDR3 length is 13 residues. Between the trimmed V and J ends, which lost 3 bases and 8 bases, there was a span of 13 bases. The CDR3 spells CAISDSVREGYTF. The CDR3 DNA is TGTGCCATCAGTGATTCGGTGCGCGAAGGCTACACCTTC.

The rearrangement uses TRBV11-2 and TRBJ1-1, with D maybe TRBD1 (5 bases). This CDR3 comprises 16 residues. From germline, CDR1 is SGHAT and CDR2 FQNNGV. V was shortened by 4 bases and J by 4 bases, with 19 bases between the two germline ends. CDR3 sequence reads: CASSSHSTGEGTEAFF. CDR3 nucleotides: TGTGCCAGCAGCTCACACTCGACGGGGGAGGGCACTGAAGCTTTCTTT.